This TCR beta chain was found in a study of shared clonotypes between healthy human individuals. Terminally differentiated effector memory CD45RA+ cells were excluded from the naive CD8 cells, which were CD45RO-negative and positively selected for CCR7. This CDR3 comprises 16 residues. CDR1 MGHRA and CDR2 YSYEKL come from the germline V gene. With 2 bases clipped from V and 0 bases from J, the junction kept 6 bases outside the gene matches. TCRdb's copy holds only in-frame clones and misses some; the assay was immunoSEQ multiplex PCR. The data show some 600,000 clones, about 95% seen once. This receptor was identified in a woman in her twenties or thirties in good health. The chain couples TRBV4-1 to TRBJ1-2, with 7 bases aligning to TRBD1. Material: naive CD8+ T cells sorted from blood. The CDR3 is CASSQKNRGANYGYTF. The CDR3 DNA is TGCGCCAGCAGCCAAAAAAACAGGGGAGCTAACTATGGCTACACCTTC.